This TCR beta chain is drawn from a study of blood T cell repertoires in COVID-19. The wider study: Donors in the United States, Italy and Spain gave samples during acute or convalescent COVID-19. PBMCs, B-cell-depleted T cells, or T cells were the source of the cDNA or gDNA that made up the material.

The germline V gene has CDR1 MNHEY and CDR2 SVGAGI. V lost 2 bases and J 2 bases, leaving 14 bases between the germline ends. The CDR3 has 16 amino acids. In the original analysis: Amplification from reference gene primers served as the basis for estimated nucleated cell counts. Only in-frame clones appear in the TCRdb table, and some are missing; sequencing was by immunoSEQ multiplex PCR. The V and J calls and clone size come from that table; D and trimming were worked out from the DNA. The sample contains about 130,000 clones, 86% of which appear only once. Sequenced material: peripheral blood. The sequence was obtained from a human donor in a cohort sampled during active COVID-19. The chain carries TRBV6-5 and TRBJ2-3; tentative D call: TRBD2 (6 bases). The CDR3 nucleotides are TGTGCCAGCAGTTACCTTGGAGCGGGCCACACAGATACGCAGTATTTT. This translates into CASSYLGAGHTDTQYF.